The 12 T cell receptor beta chains below were found in one sample sequenced in a study of T cells in Graves' hyperthyroidism and ophthalmopathy. RNA transcripts served as the template for amplifying TCR beta CDR3 regions. During a first-round RT-PCR of the TCR CDR3, the HTBI primer set was used. TCRdb processed the multiplex PCR reads anew with MiXCR; each CDR3 protein has one entry. Of around 400,000 distinct CDR3 sequences listed, roughly 15% are singletons. Sequencing input: blood. The receptors come from a woman aged 55-70 years with Graves' ophthalmopathy.

This clonotype was recorded at least ten times. The gene calls are TRBV7-2 and TRBJ2-7, with 9 positions matching TRBD2. The CDR3 spans 16 residues. Trimming cost V 2 bases and J 4 bases; bases outside gene matches: 9. Germline lookup yields CDR1 SGHTA and CDR2 FQGNSA. For the CDR3, the DNA is TGTGCCAGCAGCTTATCAGCGGGAGGCTCGGGTTACGAGCAGTACTTC. It encodes CASSLSAGGSGYEQYF. The full variable domain, completed using reference TRBV7-2 and TRBJ2-7, is GAGVSQSPSNKVTEKGKDVELRCDPISGHTALYWYRQSLGQGLEFLIYFQGNSAPDKSGLPSDRFSAERTGGSVSTLTIQRTQQEDSAVYLCASSLSAGGSGYEQYFGPGTRLTVT.

This clonotype was detected many times. V gene TRBV12-3 or TRBV12-4 combines with J gene TRBJ2-3, with 14 bases identical to TRBD2. V lost 2 bases and J lost 2; bases outside the gene matches: 3. This CDR3 is 17 amino acids long. CDR3 sequence: CASSLRTSGRFTDTQYF. The DNA of the CDR3 is TGTGCCAGCAGTTTACGGACTAGCGGGAGGTTCACAGATACGCAGTATTTT.

The rearrangement links TRBV29-1 to TRBJ2-7; 10 bases fit TRBD2. The CDR3 has 12 amino acids. V lost 4 bases, J lost 4 bases, and 1 base stayed unmatched. Germline CDR1 and CDR2: SQVTM and ANQGSEA. CDR3 protein: CSVVLAGYEQYF. CDR3 nucleotides: TGCAGCGTTGTACTAGCGGGGTACGAGCAGTACTTC.

In this sample, this clonotype turned up many times. V gene TRBV6-1 combines with J gene TRBJ1-4, with 8 nucleotides matching TRBD1. This CDR3 contains 16 residues. V lost 4 bases to trimming and J lost 5 bases; unmatched junction nucleotides: 9. CDR1 and CDR2 (germline): MNHNS, SASEGT. As DNA, the CDR3 is TGTGCCAGCAGTGCCAACCTACAGGGGGGAAATGAAAAACTGTTTTTT. It specifies CASSANLQGGNEKLFF.

Comments on this clonotype: Just one base apart from a much larger clone, this may be a read error. The chain links TRBV7-9 to TRBJ2-1, with D maybe TRBD2 (7 bases). The V gene lost 0 bases and the J gene lost 8 bases, with 11 bases spanning the gap. Per germline, CDR1 SEHNR and CDR2 FQNEAQ (reference sequence). The CDR3 contains 14 residues. CDR3 protein: CASSLAEGGYEQFF. CDR3 DNA sequence: TGTGCCAGCAGCTTAGCAGAGGGGGGGTATGAGCAGTTCTTC.

The chain has TRBV29-1 and TRBJ2-5; D is perhaps TRBD2 (6 bases). Per germline, CDR1 SQVTM and CDR2 ANQGSEA. The CDR3 sequence is 16 residues long. The V end was cut by 3 bases, the J end by 1 base, with 18 bases between. The CDR3 here is CSVEGVGLASQETQYF. The CDR3 region has the DNA TGCAGCGTTGAGGGAGTAGGGCTAGCGAGCCAAGAGACCCAGTACTTC.

This clonotype was found a few times. The genes are TRBV3-1 and TRBJ2-3; D possibly uses TRBD1 or TRBD2 (6 bases each). CDR1 and CDR2 (germline): LGHDT, YNNKEL (reference sequence). V lost 0 bases to trimming and J lost 13 bases, with 17 bases between them. The CDR3 consists of 14 residues. CDR3 protein: CASSQDPTRGAEYF. DNA for the CDR3: TGTGCCAGCAGCCAAGATCCCACTAGGGGGGCGGAGTATTTT.

The rearrangement links TRBV7-3 to TRBJ2-7; TRBD2 might be the D (6 bases). Trimming left V 5 bases short and J 4 bases short, with 21 bases between. Per germline, CDR1 SGHTA and CDR2 FQGTGA. CDR3 length: 16 amino acids. CDR3 sequence reads: CASSVAGGKFPYEQYF. The CDR3 DNA follows: TGTGCCAGCAGCGTTGCTGGCGGGAAATTCCCTTACGAGCAGTACTTC.

The CDR3 protein is CASSLSGSKETQYF. CDR3 DNA sequence: TGCGCCAGCAGCCTTAGCGGGAGCAAGGAGACCCAGTACTTC. The rearrangement links TRBV5-1 to TRBJ2-5; TRBD2 matches at 9 bases. The J segment lost 5 bases and the V segment lost 4 bases, leaving 6 bases of the junction unmatched. Germline V gene sequence: CDR1 SGHRS, CDR2 YFSETQ. The CDR3 extends over 14 amino acids. The full variable domain, completed using reference TRBV5-1 and TRBJ2-5, is KAGVTQTPRYLIKTRGQQVTLSCSPISGHRSVSWYQQTPGQGLQFLFEYFSETQRNKGNFPGRFSGRQFSNSRSEMNVSTLELGDSALYLCASSLSGSKETQYFGPGTRLLVL.

The chain has TRBV24-1 and TRBJ1-5, with D tentatively TRBD1 (5 bases). Germline-derived CDR1 and CDR2 are KGHDR and SFDVKD. The V and J ends lost 2 bases and 7 bases respectively, with 11 bases between them. The CDR3 is 14 amino acids. DNA for the CDR3: TGTGCCACCAGTGATTCAGGGTTTCACCAGCCCCAGCATTTT. Protein: CATSDSGFHQPQHF.

This clonotype has more than one count but fewer than ten. The rearrangement links TRBV7-9 to TRBJ1-2; the D is unclear. Germline V CDR1 and CDR2: SEHNR, FQNEAQ (reference sequence). The V and J ends lost 0 bases and 0 bases respectively, with 8 bases between them. CDR3 length: 15 residues. The chain's CDR3 is CASSLAAGTNYGYTF. CDR3 DNA: TGTGCCAGCAGCTTAGCGGCGGGGACTAACTATGGCTACACCTTC.

This clonotype showed up many times. This sequence joins TRBV6-1 and TRBJ2-1, with 9 bases lining up with TRBD2. Germline V lookup: CDR1 MNHNS, CDR2 SASEGT. V lost 6 bases and J lost 3; bases outside the gene matches: 6. The CDR3 runs to 15 residues. Here the CDR3 DNA reads TGTGCCAGCAGCGAGACTAGCGGTCTCTACAATGAGCAGTTCTTC. This sequence encodes CASSETSGLYNEQFF.